One and the same sample provided the 22 T cell receptor beta chains below, sequenced in a study of Graves' ophthalmopathy and Graves' hyperthyroidism. Investigators amplified TCR beta CDR3 regions from RNA transcripts. RT-PCR in the first round used HTBI primers; a second-round multiplex PCR followed. Each CDR3 protein is one row after TCRdb ran MiXCR on the multiplex PCR reads. The sample lists some 750,000 distinct CDR3 sequences; about 44% were seen once. The sequenced sample was peripheral blood. The source of these receptors is an adult man with Graves' ophthalmopathy.

In this sample, this clonotype turned up many times. This chain uses TRBV6-5 with TRBJ1-2; 7 nucleotides agree with TRBD1. The CDR3 loop spans 14 amino acids. CDR1 and CDR2 (germline): MNHEY, SVGAGI. V trimming: 5 bases; J trimming: 1 base; junction bases outside the gene matches: 4. Here the CDR3 reads CASSASGGNYGYTF. In nucleotides, the CDR3 is TGTGCCAGCAGTGCGTCAGGGGGTAACTATGGCTACACCTTC.

The J gene is TRBJ1-2, the V gene TRBV7-9; possibly TRBD1 for D (5 bases). This CDR3 spans 15 amino acids. Trimming took 5 bases from V and 4 from J, leaving 17 bases between them. Looked up from germline, CDR1 is SEHNR and CDR2 is FQNEAQ (reference sequence). The CDR3 bases are TGTGCCAGCAGCCCCAATAGAGGGGATTCCTATGGCTACACCTTC. Its protein is CASSPNRGDSYGYTF.

This clonotype came up a few times. The junction and the germline gene differ at one end; a read error may be behind it. CDR3 in DNA: TGTGCCAGCAGCTCGACAGCCGGGACCTACGAGCAGTACTTC. Protein sequence: CASSSTAGTYEQYF. The V and J genes are TRBV5-1 and TRBJ2-7; D could derive from TRBD1 or TRBD2 (5 bases each). Per the germline V gene, CDR1 is SGHRS and CDR2 is YFSETQ. This CDR3 region has 14 residues.

The V gene is TRBV2, the J gene TRBJ2-7, with D unresolved. Trimming left V 4 bases short and J 9 bases short, with 7 bases between. Germline CDR1 is SNHLY and CDR2 is FYNNEI. The CDR3 extends over 10 amino acids. CDR3 nucleotides: TGTGCCAGCAGTGTGGCCAGGCAGTACTTC. Its protein product is CASSVARQYF.

Points on this clonotype: This may stem from a read error, because a much larger clone lies one nucleotide away. The CDR3 does not close with the conserved phenylalanine or tryptophan, likely indicating a read error. The V and J genes are TRBV7-9 and TRBJ2-7; D is ambiguous. Germline-derived CDR1 and CDR2 are SEHNR and FQNEAQ (reference sequence). The CDR3 is 12 residues long. V was pared by 4 bases and J by 6 bases, with 10 bases between. The CDR3 bases are TGTGCCAGCAGCTCCGTTCGTGGCGAGCAGTACCTC. The encoded protein is CASSSVRGEQYL.

This clonotype has only a few counts. This chain uses TRBV7-9 with TRBJ2-7; D is undetermined. This CDR3 is 15 amino acids long. Trimming cost V 8 bases and J 4 bases, with 21 bases left between them. Looked up from germline, CDR1 is SEHNR and CDR2 is FQNEAQ (reference sequence). The CDR3 spells CASGPSQDPQYEQYF. Here the CDR3 DNA reads TGTGCCAGCGGCCCGTCCCAGGACCCTCAATACGAGCAGTACTTC.

This clonotype was seen ten or more times. This rearrangement joins TRBV5-8 to TRBJ2-5; 7 bases agree with TRBD2. The CDR3 covers 16 residues. Trimming at V came to 0 bases and at J to 1 base, leaving 6 bases not matched to a gene. Germline values: CDR1 SGHTS, CDR2 YDEGEE. Here the CDR3 DNA reads TGTGCCAGCAGCTTGGTGGCCCTAGCGGTCCAAGAGACCCAGTACTTC. It yields the protein CASSLVALAVQETQYF.

The V and J genes are TRBV5-1 and TRBJ1-2; D may be TRBD1 (6 bases). The V end lost 3 bases, the J end lost 4 bases, and 16 bases lay between the germline ends. The CDR3 runs 15 residues. The germline V gene has CDR1 SGHRS and CDR2 YFSETQ. CDR3 protein: CASSSGDRTIYGYTF. The CDR3 coding sequence is TGCGCCAGCAGCTCTGGAGACAGGACTATCTATGGCTACACCTTC.

This clonotype came up many times. The gene calls are TRBV7-2 and TRBJ2-5, with 9 bases that match TRBD2. The CDR3 extends over 14 amino acids. V dropped 1 base and J dropped 4; count of bases not matched to a gene: 1. Germline loops: CDR1 SGHTA, CDR2 FQGNSA. CDR3 amino acids: CASSLGGGAETQYF. In nucleotides, the CDR3 is TGTGCCAGCAGCTTAGGCGGGGGGGCAGAGACCCAGTACTTC. Drawing the rest from reference TRBV7-2 and TRBJ2-5, the complete variable domain is GAGVSQSPSNKVTEKGKDVELRCDPISGHTALYWYRQSLGQGLEFLIYFQGNSAPDKSGLPSDRFSAERTGGSVSTLTIQRTQQEDSAVYLCASSLGGGAETQYFGPGTRLLVL.

The chain combines TRBV20-1 with TRBJ1-5; a possible D gene is TRBD1 (5 bases). The germline CDR1 and CDR2 sequences are DFQATT and SNEGSKA (reference sequence). V gave up 3 bases and J gave up 7 bases, with 13 bases separating them. The CDR3 covers 13 residues. The CDR3 DNA reads as TGCAGTGCTAGTGCTGGGGGAAGCCAGCCCCAGCATTTT. It translates to CSASAGGSQPQHF.

Of note for this clonotype: A much larger clone sits a single nucleotide away, making a read error possible. This sequence joins TRBV7-9 and TRBJ1-2, with 8 positions matching TRBD1. The CDR3 is made up of 13 amino acids. The V gene's germline CDR1 is SEHNR and CDR2 FQNEAQ (reference sequence). V shed 8 bases, J shed 6 bases, and the junction held 8 bases outside the gene matches. The CDR3 DNA is TGTGCCAGCGGTCCGACAGGGGTGAATGGCTACACCTTC. Translation: CASGPTGVNGYTF. Using reference TRBV7-9 and TRBJ1-2 for the parts outside the CDR3, the full variable domain is DTGVSQNPRHKITKRGQNVTFRCDPISEHNRLYWYRQTLGQGPEFLTYFQNEAQLEKSRLLSDRFSAERPKGSFSTLEIQRTEQGDSAMYLCASGPTGVNGYTFGSGTRLTVV.

The CDR3 region is CAISESRHNTIYF. In DNA form, the CDR3 reads TGTGCCATCAGTGAGTCGCGCCATAACACCATATATTTT. The chain carries TRBV10-3 and TRBJ1-3; unclear D gene. Trimming left V 0 bases short and J 7 bases short, with 7 bases between. Germline V gene lookup returns CDR1 ENHRY and CDR2 SYGVKD. This CDR3 has 13 amino acids.

This clonotype was detected only a few times. This chain connects TRBV20-1 to TRBJ2-7; tentative D call: TRBD2 (5 bases). The CDR3 spans 16 residues. V lost 0 bases, J lost 1 base, and 16 bases lay in between. Germline loops: CDR1 DFQATT, CDR2 SNEGSKA (reference sequence). CDR3: CSARDQSGGRSYEQYF. The CDR3 DNA reads TGCAGTGCTAGAGATCAGAGCGGAGGAAGATCCTACGAGCAGTACTTC.

DNA of the CDR3: TGTGCCATCAATTCTCTGGGTTACGAGCAGTACTTC. Translating it yields CAINSLGYEQYF. This chain links TRBV10-3 with TRBJ2-7; no definite D call. Germline V gene lookup returns CDR1 ENHRY and CDR2 SYGVKD. V was pared by 7 bases and J by 4 bases, with 11 bases between. The CDR3 is 12 amino acids.

The genes are TRBV2 and TRBJ2-7; 9 bases map to TRBD1. V lost 5 bases, J lost 3 bases, and 11 bases stayed unmatched. Germline V gene data show CDR1 as SNHLY and CDR2 as FYNNEI. The length of the CDR3 is 16 residues. This chain's CDR3 is CASSYSGTGTLYEQYF. The CDR3 DNA reads TGTGCCAGCAGTTACTCCGGGACAGGGACCCTCTACGAGCAGTACTTC.

This clonotype was found many times. J is TRBJ1-2 and V is TRBV10-3, with no clear D. The CDR3 length is 12 residues. The ends were cut back, 8 bases at V and 3 bases at J, with 10 bases in the middle. The V gene's germline CDR1 is ENHRY and CDR2 SYGVKD. CDR3 coding DNA: TGTGCCATCGCTCCGGGAGACTATGGCTACACCTTC. Encoded protein: CAIAPGDYGYTF.

Comment on this clonotype: A much more abundant neighbour one base away suggests this may be a read error. CDR3 DNA sequence: TGCGCCAGCAGCCCACCCGCGAACTCTGAAGCTTTCTTT. Amino acids: CASSPPANSEAFF. The V gene is TRBV5-1, the J gene TRBJ1-1; the D is unclear. The CDR3 is made up of 13 amino acids. The V gene's germline CDR1 is SGHRS and CDR2 YFSETQ.

This clonotype was counted ten times or more. The chain joins TRBV29-1 to TRBJ2-5, with D maybe TRBD2 (6 bases). Germline CDR1 SQVTM, CDR2 ANQGSEA. CDR3 size: 14 residues. Trimming removed 8 bases from V and 8 bases from J, with 24 bases in between. CDR3 sequence (DNA): TGCAGCACAGAGATCTGGAGGGAGATTCGAACCCAGTACTTC. The encoded protein is CSTEIWREIRTQYF.

The V and J genes are TRBV7-2 and TRBJ1-1; 8 positions agree with TRBD1. The CDR3 runs to 16 residues. The V and J ends lost 2 bases and 4 bases, in that order; junction bases with no gene match: 9. Germline CDR1 is SGHTA and CDR2 is FQGNSA. The CDR3, as DNA: TGTGCCAGCAGCTTAAGCTTGACAGGGGTGCTCACTGAAGCTTTCTTT. This sequence encodes CASSLSLTGVLTEAFF.

The V and J genes are TRBV2 and TRBJ1-2, with a tentative D call TRBD1 (6 bases). Germline lookup yields CDR1 SNHLY and CDR2 FYNNEI. The V and J ends lost 11 bases and 2 bases respectively, with 15 bases between them. This CDR3 region has 13 residues. The CDR3 reads CAWKAQGNYGYTF. The CDR3 DNA is TGTGCCTGGAAAGCTCAGGGGAACTATGGCTACACCTTC.

The table lists this clonotype with many counts. The chain recombines TRBV20-1 with TRBJ1-2; 7 positions match TRBD1. The CDR3 is made up of 12 amino acids. Germline V gene lookup returns CDR1 DFQATT and CDR2 SNEGSKA (reference sequence). V lost 5 bases, J lost 8 bases, and 8 bases stayed unmatched. This CDR3 reads CSAPRGEEGYTF. In DNA form, the CDR3 reads TGCAGTGCTCCCAGGGGGGAGGAAGGCTACACCTTC.

The V and J genes are TRBV7-6 and TRBJ2-7; 13 bases match TRBD2. V trimming: 5 bases; J trimming: 5 bases; junction bases outside the gene matches: 9. The CDR3 is 16 residues long. Germline values: CDR1 SGHVS, CDR2 FNYEAQ. The CDR3 DNA sequence: TGTGCCAGCAGCCACCCTACTAGCGGGAGGGTGAACGAGCAGTACTTC. The encoded protein is CASSHPTSGRVNEQYF.